This T cell receptor beta chain was documented in a study of blood T cell repertoires in COVID-19. The table came from immunoSEQ multiplex PCR; TCRdb's copy has only in-frame clones and leaves some out. The profile shows under 450,000 clones, approximately 93% of them singletons. The CDR3 contains 15 residues. Unmatched junction bases numbered 3, after V lost 1 base and J lost 7 bases. The V gene's germline CDR1 is MNHNS and CDR2 SASEGT. V usage is TRBV6-1 and J usage is TRBJ2-6; 8 nucleotides align to TRBD1. The receptor was derived from a woman aged 40 to 55 who had been exposed to COVID-19. The specimen was PBMCs or T cells enriched from blood (not recorded which). In nucleotides, the CDR3 is TGTGCCAGCAGTGAAGGGACAGGGTCCGCCAACGTCCTGACTTTC. Translated, it gives CASSEGTGSANVLTF.